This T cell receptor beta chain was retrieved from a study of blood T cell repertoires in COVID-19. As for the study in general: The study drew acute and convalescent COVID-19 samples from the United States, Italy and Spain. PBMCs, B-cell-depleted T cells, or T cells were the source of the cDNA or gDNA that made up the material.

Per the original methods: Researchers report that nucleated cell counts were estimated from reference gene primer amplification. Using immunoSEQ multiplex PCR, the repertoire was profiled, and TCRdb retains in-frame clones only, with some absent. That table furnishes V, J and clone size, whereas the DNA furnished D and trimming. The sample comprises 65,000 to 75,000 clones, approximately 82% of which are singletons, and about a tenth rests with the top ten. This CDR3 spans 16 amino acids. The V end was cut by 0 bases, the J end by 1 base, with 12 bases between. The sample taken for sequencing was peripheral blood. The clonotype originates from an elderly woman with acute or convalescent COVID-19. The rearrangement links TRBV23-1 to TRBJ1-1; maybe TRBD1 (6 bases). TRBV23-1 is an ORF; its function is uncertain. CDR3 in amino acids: CASSQSPTGQNTEAFF. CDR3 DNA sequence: TGCGCCAGCAGTCAATCACCCACAGGGCAGAACACTGAAGCTTTCTTT.